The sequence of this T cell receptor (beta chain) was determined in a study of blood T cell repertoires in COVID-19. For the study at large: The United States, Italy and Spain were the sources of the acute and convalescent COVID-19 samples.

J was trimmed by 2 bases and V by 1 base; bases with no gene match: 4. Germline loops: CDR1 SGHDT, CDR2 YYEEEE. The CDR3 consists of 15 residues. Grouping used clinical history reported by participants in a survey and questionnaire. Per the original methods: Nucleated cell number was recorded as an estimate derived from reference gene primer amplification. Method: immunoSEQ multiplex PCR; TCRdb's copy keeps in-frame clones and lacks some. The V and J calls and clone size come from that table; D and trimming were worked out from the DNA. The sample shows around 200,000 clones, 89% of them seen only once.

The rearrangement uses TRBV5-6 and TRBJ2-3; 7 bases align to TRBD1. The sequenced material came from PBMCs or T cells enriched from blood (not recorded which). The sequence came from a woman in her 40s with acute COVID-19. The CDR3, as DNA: TGTGCCAGCAGCTTGCTGACAGGGATCACAGATACGCAGTATTTT. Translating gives CASSLLTGITDTQYF.